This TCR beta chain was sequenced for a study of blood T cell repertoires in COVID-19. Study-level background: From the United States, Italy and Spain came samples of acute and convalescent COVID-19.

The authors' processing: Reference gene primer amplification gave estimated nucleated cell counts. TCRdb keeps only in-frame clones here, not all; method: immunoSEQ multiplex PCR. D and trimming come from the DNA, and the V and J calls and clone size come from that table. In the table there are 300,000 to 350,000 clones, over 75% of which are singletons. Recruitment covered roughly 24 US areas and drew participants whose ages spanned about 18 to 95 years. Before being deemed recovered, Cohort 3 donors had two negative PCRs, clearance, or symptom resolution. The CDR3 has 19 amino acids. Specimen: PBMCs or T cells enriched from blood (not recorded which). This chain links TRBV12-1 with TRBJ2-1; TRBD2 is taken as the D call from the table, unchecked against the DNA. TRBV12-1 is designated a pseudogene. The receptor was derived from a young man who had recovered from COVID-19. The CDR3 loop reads CASSYGLVRTGHSYNEQFF. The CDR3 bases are TGTGCCAGCAGCTATGGACTAGTACGAACAGGGCATTCATACAATGAGCAGTTCTTC.